The 17 T cell receptor beta chains given below trace back to one sample, sequenced in a study of human T cells and chemical hapten exposure. Time point indicated: pre-sensitization, week 0. Treatment denoted: therapeutic diphenylcyclopropenone sensitization with weekly scalp DPC. TCRdb re-analysed the RACE reads in MiXCR, keeping a single row per CDR3 protein. The data contain 250,000 to 300,000 distinct CDR3 sequences, roughly 7.7% of them singletons. The starting material was whole blood, obtained in connection with sensitization to the hapten diphenylcyclopropenone (DPC). Every receptor here comes from a man in his late teens or twenties with alopecia areata. Some clones in this sample may be carry-over from other donors' samples.

This clonotype was counted a few times. The rearrangement links TRBV5-6 to TRBJ2-5; D possibly corresponds to TRBD2 (6 bases). The CDR3 is 15 residues long. V shed 4 bases and J shed 3 bases, with 16 bases lying between them. Germline-derived CDR1 and CDR2 are SGHDT and YYEEEE. CDR3 bases: TGTGCCAGCAGCGCGCCCCCCGGGACTGAAGAGACCCAGTACTTC. This gives the protein CASSAPPGTEETQYF.

This clonotype was recorded a few times. The gene calls are TRBV20-1 and TRBJ1-1, with a weak D call TRBD1 (5 bases). The CDR3 sequence is 14 residues long. The V gene lost 8 bases and the J gene lost 2 bases, with 18 bases spanning the gap. Per the germline V gene, CDR1 is DFQATT and CDR2 is SNEGSKA (reference sequence). The CDR3 DNA is TGCAGTACTCATCGCGGGGCGGTTAACACTGAAGCTTTCTTT. This gives the protein CSTHRGAVNTEAFF.

The sample holds a few counts of this clonotype. This chain connects TRBV7-3 to TRBJ2-5; D remains ambiguous. CDR1 SGHTA and CDR2 FQGTGA come from the germline V gene. V lost 1 base and J 5 bases, leaving 8 bases between the germline ends. This CDR3 has 13 residues. For the CDR3, the DNA is TGTGCCAGCAGCTTAAACCTGGGGGAGACCCAGTACTTC. It codes for CASSLNLGETQYF. The variable domain in full, with the rest retrieved from reference TRBV7-3 and TRBJ2-5, is GAGVSQTPSNKVTEKGKYVELRCDPISGHTALYWYRQSLGQGPEFLIYFQGTGAADDSGLPNDRFFAVRPEGSVSTLKIQRTERGDSAVYLCASSLNLGETQYFGPGTRLLVL.

This clonotype was seen at least ten times. The chain has TRBV7-9 and TRBJ1-2; a possible D gene is TRBD1 (5 bases). V lost 5 bases and J lost 0, with 19 bases in between. Germline V gives CDR1 SEHNR, CDR2 FQNEAQ (reference sequence). This CDR3 comprises 17 residues. The CDR3 here is CASSPKLDKSSNYGYTF. CDR3 sequence (DNA): TGTGCCAGCAGCCCGAAGTTGGACAAATCCTCTAACTATGGCTACACCTTC.

The J gene is TRBJ2-5, the V gene TRBV4-2, with 8 bases aligning to TRBD2. Germline V gene lookup returns CDR1 LGHNA and CDR2 YNFKEQ. This CDR3 contains 14 residues. V was pared by 4 bases and J by 3 bases, with 4 bases of the junction left unmatched. CDR3 residues: CASSPRLAKETQYF. In DNA, the CDR3 is TGTGCCAGCAGCCCAAGACTAGCGAAAGAGACCCAGTACTTC.

This rearrangement joins TRBV2 to TRBJ1-2; TRBD1 matches 7 bases. V lost 8 bases to trimming and J lost 9 bases; unmatched junction nucleotides: 21. The CDR3 has 16 residues. CDR1 is SNHLY, CDR2 FYNNEI, per germline. CDR3 amino acids: CASRTVDREGAGSYTF. The CDR3 nucleotides read TGTGCCAGCCGCACCGTTGACAGGGAAGGAGCAGGCAGCTACACCTTC.

This clonotype has just a few counts. This chain connects TRBV7-9 to TRBJ1-2; D not certain. This CDR3 has 18 residues. From germline, CDR1 is SEHNR and CDR2 FQNEAQ (reference sequence). Trimming took 5 bases from V and 1 from J, leaving 23 bases between them. CDR3 nucleotide sequence: TGTGCCAGCAGCCTTAATCCCAATTGGGCAGACCTTAACTATGGCTACACCTTC. Translation: CASSLNPNWADLNYGYTF.

The sample holds a few counts of this clonotype. The chain recombines TRBV7-9 with TRBJ2-2; 10 positions agree with TRBD2. This CDR3 spans 16 amino acids. CDR1 is SEHNR and CDR2 is FQNEAQ in the germline V gene (reference sequence). The V and J ends lost 5 bases and 3 bases, in that order; junction bases with no gene match: 6. Written as DNA, the CDR3 is TGTGCCAGCAGCCCGCTAGCGGGGGCCGACACCGGGGAGCTGTTTTTT. Translation gives CASSPLAGADTGELFF.

The genes are TRBV11-2 and TRBJ2-1; TRBD2 is a possible D gene (6 bases). This CDR3 spans 14 amino acids. V was trimmed by 5 bases and J by 5 bases, leaving 13 bases between them. In germline, CDR1 is SGHAT, CDR2 FQNNGV. The CDR3: CASSPGLRDNEQFF. CDR3 in DNA: TGTGCCAGCAGCCCGGGACTTCGGGACAATGAGCAGTTCTTC.

This clonotype was seen repeatedly, ten times or more. The V and J genes are TRBV6-1 and TRBJ1-1; TRBD1 is a possible D gene (5 bases). The V and J ends lost 3 bases and 2 bases respectively, with 7 bases between them. CDR3 length equals 13 residues. The germline V gene encodes CDR1 MNHNS and CDR2 SASEGT. In DNA form, the CDR3 reads TGTGCCAGCAGTGATCGGGACAACACTGAAGCTTTCTTT. This encodes CASSDRDNTEAFF.

This clonotype was observed a handful of times. The rearrangement uses TRBV4-2 and TRBJ1-3; D gene ambiguous. Trimming left V 1 base short and J 0 bases short, with 10 bases between. CDR3 length: 16 amino acids. In germline, CDR1 is LGHNA, CDR2 YNFKEQ. CDR3 sequence: CASSQAQSSSGNTIYF. CDR3 in DNA: TGTGCCAGCAGCCAAGCCCAGAGTTCCTCTGGAAACACCATATATTTT.

A few counts support this clonotype. The chain employs TRBV7-3 and TRBJ2-1, with D tentatively TRBD2 (6 bases). Per germline, CDR1 SGHTA and CDR2 FQGTGA. Trimming removed 5 bases from V and 7 bases from J, with 12 bases in between. CDR3 size: 13 residues. The CDR3 sequence: CASSLGTLNEQFF. The CDR3 DNA is TGTGCCAGCAGCCTTGGGACTCTTAATGAGCAGTTCTTC.

This clonotype was found many times. The CDR3 DNA follows: TGTGCCACCAGTCCGGGACAGGGCACAGATACGCAGTATTTT. As protein: CATSPGQGTDTQYF. V and J are TRBV24-1 and TRBJ2-3; TRBD1 matches 8 bases. This CDR3 contains 14 residues. The ends lost 6 bases at V and 1 base at J; junction bases unmatched: 2. Germline CDR1 and CDR2: KGHDR and SFDVKD.

A few counts support this clonotype. The rearrangement joins TRBV6-2 or TRBV6-3 to TRBJ1-2; the match to TRBD1 covers 8 bases. Per germline, CDR1 MNHEY and CDR2 SVGEGT. V trimming: 7 bases; J trimming: 6 bases; junction bases outside the gene matches: 10. The CDR3 extends over 14 amino acids. The CDR3 reads CASNSPGQEDGYTF. The CDR3 DNA follows: TGTGCCAGCAATTCCCCGGGACAGGAAGATGGCTACACCTTC.

This clonotype turned up a few times. The chain employs TRBV5-1 and TRBJ2-6; 7 nucleotides line up with TRBD1. J gave up 0 bases and V 4 bases, and 16 bases lay outside the gene matches. This CDR3 is built from 20 residues. CDR1 is SGHRS and CDR2 is YFSETQ in the germline V gene. CDR3 DNA: TGCGCCAGCAGCAATATCAGACCCGGGACAGCATTCTCTGGGGCCAACGTCCTGACTTTC. Translation gives CASSNIRPGTAFSGANVLTF.

The rearrangement links TRBV10-2 to TRBJ1-5, with D maybe TRBD1 (5 bases). CDR1 is WSHSY and CDR2 is SAAADI in the germline V gene. The CDR3 totals 15 residues. Trimming shortened V by 2 bases and J by 1 base, and 9 bases separated the two germline ends. CDR3 sequence: CASSETGLSNQPQHF. Here the CDR3 DNA reads TGCGCCAGCAGTGAGACGGGACTCAGCAATCAGCCCCAGCATTTT.

CDR3 amino acids: CASSLDFTEAFF. CDR3 bases: TGTGCCAGCAGCTTGGACTTTACCGAAGCTTTCTTT. The genes are TRBV5-4 and TRBJ1-1; D not certain. Germline loops: CDR1 SGHNT, CDR2 YYREEE (reference sequence). The germline V and J ends were trimmed by 0 bases and 8 bases, with 8 bases remaining between them. The CDR3 totals 12 residues.